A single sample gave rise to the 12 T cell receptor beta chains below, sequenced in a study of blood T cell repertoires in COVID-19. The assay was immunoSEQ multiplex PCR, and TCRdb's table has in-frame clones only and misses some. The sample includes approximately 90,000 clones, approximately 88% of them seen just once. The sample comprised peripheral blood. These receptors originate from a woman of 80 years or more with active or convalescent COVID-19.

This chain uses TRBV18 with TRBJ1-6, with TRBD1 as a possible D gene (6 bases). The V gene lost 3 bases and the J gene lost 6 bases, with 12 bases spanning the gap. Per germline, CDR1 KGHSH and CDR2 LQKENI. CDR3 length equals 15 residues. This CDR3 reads CASSPEQGTNSPLHF. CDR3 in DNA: TGTGCCAGCTCACCTGAACAGGGAACTAATTCACCCCTCCACTTT.

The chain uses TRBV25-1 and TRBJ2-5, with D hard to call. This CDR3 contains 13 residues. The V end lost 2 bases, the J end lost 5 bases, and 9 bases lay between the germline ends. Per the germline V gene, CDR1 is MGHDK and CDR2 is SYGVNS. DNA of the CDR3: TGTGCCAGCAGTGAACCAGGCTACGAGACCCAGTACTTC. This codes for CASSEPGYETQYF.

For the CDR3, the DNA is TGTGCCAGCAGCTCCGGTAGACAGGATTATCTTAATGGCTACACCTTC. Protein sequence: CASSSGRQDYLNGYTF. The chain couples TRBV5-6 to TRBJ1-2; a possible D gene is TRBD1 (6 bases). Germline-derived CDR1 and CDR2 are SGHDT and YYEEEE. The CDR3 is 16 residues long. V lost 3 bases and J 6 bases, leaving 21 bases between the germline ends.

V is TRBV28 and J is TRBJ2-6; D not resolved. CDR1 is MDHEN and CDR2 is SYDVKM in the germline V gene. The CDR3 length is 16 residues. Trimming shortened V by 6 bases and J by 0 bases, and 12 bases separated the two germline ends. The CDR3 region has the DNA TGTGCCAGCAGGCCCTATTCAGGCTCTGGGGCCAACGTCCTGACTTTC. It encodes CASRPYSGSGANVLTF.

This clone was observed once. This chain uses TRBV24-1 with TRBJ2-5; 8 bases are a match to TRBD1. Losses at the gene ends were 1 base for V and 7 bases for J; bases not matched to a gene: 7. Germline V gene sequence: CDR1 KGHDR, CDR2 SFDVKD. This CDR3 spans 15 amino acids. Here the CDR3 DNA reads TGTGCCACCAGTGATTTTTCAGGGGGCCACGGGACCCAGTACTTC. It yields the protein CATSDFSGGHGTQYF.

DNA for the CDR3: TGTGCCAGCAGTTTGGGGGCAGGGGCGACTCACAATGAGCAGTTCTTC. This translates into CASSLGAGATHNEQFF. The rearrangement uses TRBV6-5 and TRBJ2-1, with a possible D match to TRBD1 (6 bases). CDR1 MNHEY and CDR2 SVGAGI come from the germline V gene. Trimming cost V 4 bases and J 5 bases, with 18 bases left between them. This CDR3 comprises 16 residues.

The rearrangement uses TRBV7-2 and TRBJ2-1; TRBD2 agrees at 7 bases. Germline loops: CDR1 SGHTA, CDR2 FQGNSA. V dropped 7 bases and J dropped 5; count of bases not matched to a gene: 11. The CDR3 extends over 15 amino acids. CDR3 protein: CASILSGGGHNEQFF. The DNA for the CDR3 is TGTGCCAGCATCCTCTCGGGAGGAGGGCACAATGAGCAGTTCTTC.

This chain's CDR3 is CASSFTGYGYTF. DNA for the CDR3: TGTGCCAGCAGCTTTACAGGGTATGGCTACACCTTC. The V call is TRBV7-2, the J call TRBJ1-2; maybe TRBD1 (6 bases). Trimming took off 3 bases at V and 5 bases at J, with 7 bases between the two ends. Germline-derived CDR1 and CDR2 are SGHTA and FQGNSA. This CDR3 region has 12 residues.

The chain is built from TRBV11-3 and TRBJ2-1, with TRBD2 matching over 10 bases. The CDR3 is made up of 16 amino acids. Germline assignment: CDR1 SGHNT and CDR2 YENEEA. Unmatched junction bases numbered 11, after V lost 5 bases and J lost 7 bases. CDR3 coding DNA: TGTGCCAGCAGCGCCGCTAGCGGGGGCGTACGGAATGAGCAGTTCTTC. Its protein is CASSAASGGVRNEQFF.

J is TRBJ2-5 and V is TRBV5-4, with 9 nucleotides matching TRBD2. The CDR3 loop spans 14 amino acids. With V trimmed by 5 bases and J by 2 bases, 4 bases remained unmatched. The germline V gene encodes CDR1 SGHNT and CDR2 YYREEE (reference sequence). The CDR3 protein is CASRLAGEQETQYF. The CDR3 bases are TGTGCCAGCAGATTAGCGGGGGAACAAGAGACCCAGTACTTC.

As DNA, the CDR3 is TGTGCCAGCATCCGACCAGGGGGTAGCACTGAAGCTTTCTTT. The encoded protein is CASIRPGGSTEAFF. This rearrangement joins TRBV28 to TRBJ1-1; TRBD1 matches at 7 bases. The CDR3 loop spans 14 amino acids. The germline gives CDR1 MDHEN, CDR2 SYDVKM. The V gene end was trimmed by 7 bases and the J gene end by 4 bases; junction bases not matched to a gene: 9. Complete variable domain (other parts from reference TRBV28 and TRBJ1-1): DVKVTQSSRYLVKRTGEKVFLECVQDMDHENMFWYRQDPGLGLRLIYFSYDVKMKEKGDIPEGYSVSREKKERFSLILESASTNQTSMYLCASIRPGGSTEAFFGQGTRLTVV.

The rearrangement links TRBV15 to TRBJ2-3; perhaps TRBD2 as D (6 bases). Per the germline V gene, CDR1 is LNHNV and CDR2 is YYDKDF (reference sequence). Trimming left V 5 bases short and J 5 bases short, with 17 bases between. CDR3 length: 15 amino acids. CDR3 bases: TGTGCCACCAGCTCCCGCCCCTGGGAGGAAGATACGCAGTATTTT. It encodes CATSSRPWEEDTQYF. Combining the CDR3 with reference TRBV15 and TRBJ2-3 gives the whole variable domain DAMVIQNPRYQVTQFGKPVTLSCSQTLNHNVMYWYQQKSSQAPKLLFHYYDKDFNNEADTPDNFQSRRPNTSFCFLDIRSPGLGDTAMYLCATSSRPWEEDTQYFGPGTRLTVL.